The rows below give T cell receptor beta chains drawn from one sample of a study of blood T cell repertoires in COVID-19. Clones were read by immunoSEQ multiplex PCR, and TCRdb kept only the in-frame ones, dropping some. The sample has over 100,000 clones; roughly 84% are singletons. Sequenced sample: peripheral blood. These receptors were taken from a middle-aged man with acute or convalescent COVID-19. Both conserved end residues are part of each CDR3. A D gene is named only where the DNA matches it firmly. A row's size may be missing; if present it is once, few, many or a size class.

abundance	j_gene	d_gene	v_gene	CDR3nt	CDR3aa
.	TRBJ2-5	TRBD2	TRBV10-3	TGTGCCATCACCCCTAGCGGCGGAGAGACCCAGTACTTC	CAITPSGGETQYF
few	TRBJ1-5	TRBD1	TRBV7-2	TGTGCCAGCAGCTTAACGGCAGGGGGCAGTCAGCCCCAGCATTTT	CASSLTAGGSQPQHF
few	TRBJ1-1	.	TRBV28	TGTGCCAGCAGTTTAGTACAGGGAAGGGGGAACACTGAAGCTTTCTTT	CASSLVQGRGNTEAFF
once	TRBJ2-5	TRBD2	TRBV4-3	TGCGCCAGCAGCCAAGTTTGGGGGGGCCAAGAGACCCAGTACTTC	CASSQVWGGQETQYF
.	TRBJ1-5	TRBD1	TRBV15	TGTGCCACCAGCAGAACCGACAGGGGAGTGAGTAATCAGCCCCAGCATTTT	CATSRTDRGVSNQPQHF
.	TRBJ2-1	.	TRBV15	TGTGCCACCAACCGGGACAACTACAATGAGCAGTTCTTC	CATNRDNYNEQFF
.	TRBJ2-3	.	TRBV27	TGTGCCAGCACCGGGACACCCACAGATACGCAGTATTTT	CASTGTPTDTQYF
.	TRBJ1-6	.	TRBV5-1	TGCGCCAGCAGCCCCTACTCTCATGACAGTTTGTCACCCCTCCACTTT	CASSPYSHDSLSPLHF
.	TRBJ2-4	TRBD2	TRBV30	TGTGCCTGGAGTCGGGATGCGGGAGATGGAAACATTCAGTACTTC	CAWSRDAGDGNIQYF
once	TRBJ2-2	TRBD2	TRBV7-8	TGTGCCAGCAGGGTAGGACTAGCGATCGGGGAGCTGTTTTTT	CASRVGLAIGELFF
once	TRBJ2-7	.	TRBV28	TGTGCCAGCAGGATTCCTTCGGATTCGGGCTACGAGCAGTACTTC	CASRIPSDSGYEQYF
.	TRBJ2-5	TRBD1	TRBV6-5	TGTGCCAGCAGCTTGACAGGGTTGGAGACCCAGTACTTC	CASSLTGLETQYF
.	TRBJ2-1	TRBD2	TRBV7-6	TGTGCCAGCAGCTCCCTAGCGGGGGGAGACAATGAGCAGTTCTTC	CASSSLAGGDNEQFF
once	TRBJ2-5	.	TRBV18	TGTGCCAGCTCACCCCGGGTGGTAGCAGAGACCCAGTACTTC	CASSPRVVAETQYF
.	TRBJ2-5	.	TRBV29-1	TGCAGCGTTGGCGGGGTCCAAGAGACCCAGTACTTC	CSVGGVQETQYF
few	TRBJ2-7	.	TRBV28	TGTGCCAGCAGTCTGGACAGCTACGAGCAGTACTTC	CASSLDSYEQYF
.	TRBJ2-5	TRBD1	TRBV9	TGTGCCAGCAGCGTAGTGACAGGGGGAGGCAAAGAGACCCAGTACTTC	CASSVVTGGGKETQYF
.	TRBJ2-2	.	TRBV7-3	TGTGCCAGCATGGCAGGGAACACCGGGGAGCTGTTTTTT	CASMAGNTGELFF
.	TRBJ2-2	TRBD2	TRBV7-8	TGTGCCAGCAGCGGGGGACTAGCGGGAATGAACACCGGGGAGCTGTTTTTT	CASSGGLAGMNTGELFF
.	TRBJ2-5	TRBD2	TRBV7-8	TGTGCCAGCAGCCGAGGGCTTAGCGGGGGGGGGACCCAGTACTTC	CASSRGLSGGGTQYF
.	TRBJ1-1	.	TRBV19	TGTGCCAGTAGTAATGAAAGAGCTGCTTTCTTT	CASSNERAAFF
.	TRBJ2-1	.	TRBV2	TGTGCCAGCAGTGTGATTAGCTCCTACAATGAGCAGTTCTTC	CASSVISSYNEQFF
.	TRBJ2-3	TRBD1	TRBV11-1	TGTGCCAGCAGCTCTAGGACAGGGAGCACAGATACGCAGTATTTT	CASSSRTGSTDTQYF
.	TRBJ2-1	.	TRBV6-1	TGTGCCAGCAGTGAAGGGAGGGGTAAGTTCTTC	CASSEGRGKFF
few	TRBJ2-3	TRBD2	TRBV18	TGTGCCAGCTCAACACGACTAGCGGGCACAGATACGCAGTATTTT	CASSTRLAGTDTQYF
many	TRBJ2-1	TRBD2	TRBV6-6	TGTGCCAGCACCCTGACTAGCCGCGGTGGTAATGAGCAGTTCTTC	CASTLTSRGGNEQFF
.	TRBJ1-2	.	TRBV15	TGTGCCACCAGCGTAAGGTTGGGCGGCTACACCTTC	CATSVRLGGYTF
.	TRBJ1-4	.	TRBV6-1	TGTGCCAGCAGTGAAAAAAACAGGGTGGGTGAAAAACTGTTTTTT	CASSEKNRVGEKLFF
medium-sized	TRBJ2-3	TRBD2	TRBV6-6	TGTGCCACTACAGCGGGAGGCACAGATACGCAGTATTTT	CATTAGGTDTQYF
.	TRBJ2-1	TRBD1	TRBV5-1	TGCGCCAGCAGCTTGGTACAGGGGTCCTACAATGAGCAGTTCTTC	CASSLVQGSYNEQFF
.	TRBJ1-2	.	TRBV3-1/TRBV3-2	TGTGCCAGCAGCCAAAAAGAGGGATACTATGGCTACACCTTC	CASSQKEGYYGYTF
.	TRBJ1-2	.	TRBV27	TGTGCCAGCAGTTTAGGGGGCGGTGACTATGGCTACACCTTC	CASSLGGGDYGYTF
once	TRBJ2-1	.	TRBV7-2	TGTGCCAGCAGCTTAGAGGGGGTTTTTTACAATGAGCAGTTCTTC	CASSLEGVFYNEQFF
.	TRBJ2-5	.	TRBV5-1	TGCGCCAGCAGCTTGTACCTAGGAGAGACCCAGTACTTC	CASSLYLGETQYF
.	TRBJ2-3	TRBD1	TRBV19	TGTGCCAGTAGTATTAACAGGGGGACAGATACGCAGTATTTT	CASSINRGTDTQYF
.	TRBJ1-5	.	TRBV18	TGTGCCAGCTCATCCGGCGGTTTTCAGCCCCAGCATTTT	CASSSGGFQPQHF
.	TRBJ1-4	TRBD1	TRBV7-9	TGTGCCAGCAGCTCTCAACGACAGGGGTTAGTTGAAAAACTGTTTTTT	CASSSQRQGLVEKLFF
.	TRBJ2-7	TRBD1	TRBV6-6	TGTGCCAGCAGTTACGGGACAGCACCCTACGAGCAGTACTTC	CASSYGTAPYEQYF
.	TRBJ1-5	.	TRBV6-6	TGTGCCATCGGGGGGAGGAATAGCAATCAGCCCCAGCATTTT	CAIGGRNSNQPQHF
.	TRBJ2-2	TRBD2	TRBV6-2/TRBV6-3	TGTGCCAGCAGTACCGTCCCCCGGGAGGGGGGGCGGGCCGGGGAGCTGTTTTTT	CASSTVPREGGRAGELFF
.	TRBJ2-7	.	TRBV4-1	TGCGCCAGCAGCCAAGTCCCTCTACAGAGCGGCTACGAGCAGTACTTC	CASSQVPLQSGYEQYF
.	TRBJ1-5	.	TRBV7-2	TGTGCCAGCAGCTCACAGGTTGGCAGCAATCAGCCCCAGCATTTT	CASSSQVGSNQPQHF
.	TRBJ1-1	.	TRBV5-4	TGTGCCAGCAGAGCCCGGGGAAACACTGAAGCTTTCTTT	CASRARGNTEAFF
.	TRBJ2-7	.	TRBV4-2	TGTGCCAGCAGCCAAGGACTAGCCTACGAGCAGTACTTC	CASSQGLAYEQYF
.	TRBJ1-1	TRBD1	TRBV7-2	TGTGCCAGCAGCCCAAGACAGGGGGCGAACACTGAAGCTTTCTTT	CASSPRQGANTEAFF
.	TRBJ1-1	TRBD1	TRBV10-1	TGCGCCAGCAGTGACCCCGACAGGGGGCGGCTGAACACTGAAGCTTTCTTT	CASSDPDRGRLNTEAFF
.	TRBJ2-3	.	TRBV9	TGTGCCAGCAGCCCCAGTAGCGGCACAGATACGCAGTATTTT	CASSPSSGTDTQYF
.	TRBJ1-4	TRBD1	TRBV7-9	TGTGCCAGCAGCTGGGTCACAGGGGGCTCTGAAAAACTGTTTTTT	CASSWVTGGSEKLFF
.	TRBJ2-3	TRBD1	TRBV29-1	TGCAGCGTTGCGGGGACAGGGACTGACAGCACAGATACGCAGTATTTT	CSVAGTGTDSTDTQYF
.	TRBJ2-3	.	TRBV15	TGTGCCACCAGCCGTTCAGGGCCTACAGATACGCAGTATTTT	CATSRSGPTDTQYF
once	TRBJ2-7	.	TRBV7-5	TGTGCCAGAAGCTTTTCTCGGACAGCGGCCACCTACGAGCAGTACTTC	CARSFSRTAATYEQYF
.	TRBJ2-3	TRBD2	TRBV28	TGTGCCAGCAGAAGACTAGCGGGAGGGCCCTATACGCAGTATTTT	CASRRLAGGPYTQYF
.	TRBJ1-1	.	TRBV29-1	TGCAGCGTGGGTCAGAATGGAGCGAACACTGAAGCTTTCTTT	CSVGQNGANTEAFF
.	TRBJ2-7	.	TRBV4-1	TGCGCCAGCAGCCCGGGCCCGGCAGGGACCTACGAGCAGTACTTC	CASSPGPAGTYEQYF
.	TRBJ2-7	.	TRBV6-5	TGTGCCACGACAAGAAGGTCCTACGAGCAGTACTTC	CATTRRSYEQYF